This entry concerns a single TCR beta chain. The antigen is not known. CDR3 length: 14 residues. Germline CDR1 and CDR2: DFQATT and SNEGSKA (reference sequence). The V and J ends lost 1 base and 5 bases, in that order; junction bases with no gene match: 3. The diagnoses drew upon clinical symptoms, serum thyroxine and TRAb, thyroid ultrasound and orbital computed tomography. RNA transcripts gave rise to amplified TCR beta CDR3 regions. The primer set for the first-round RT-PCR of the TCR CDR3 was HTBI. In TCRdb, the multiplex PCR reads were re-called with MiXCR into one record per CDR3 protein. This table has around 620,000 distinct CDR3 sequences, more than 13% appearing once. The sample originates from a study of T cells in Graves' hyperthyroidism and ophthalmopathy. The study's findings and limits: Most thyroid clonotypes expanded above 0.001 were also detected in blood.

This TCR derives from a woman under 30 with Graves' ophthalmopathy. The sample was blood. This chain joins TRBV20-1 and TRBJ2-7, with 12 bases identical to TRBD2. CDR3 protein: CSARGTSGNDEQYF. The CDR3 DNA sequence: TGCAGTGCTAGAGGGACTAGCGGGAACGACGAGCAGTACTTC.